Listed below are T cell receptor beta chains from one sample, sequenced in a study of shared clonotypes between healthy human individuals. TCRdb's table, derived via immunoSEQ multiplex PCR, lists solely in-frame clones and lacks some. The sample carries some 1,600,000 clones, nearly 99% recorded once. Source material: naive CD4+ T cells sorted from blood. These receptors were collected from a man younger than 40 in good health. CDR3s include the opening cysteine and the closing phenylalanine or tryptophan. The D gene is left open where the match is weak. The size entry is marked missing in some rows and otherwise reads once, few, many or a size class.

V gene	D gene	clone size	J gene	CDR3 DNA	CDR3 protein
TRBV5-1	-	-	TRBJ2-7	TGCGCCAGCAGCCCGTACCCTGGGGTCCTCGAGCAGTACTTC	CASSPYPGVLEQYF
TRBV12-5	-	-	TRBJ2-1	TGTGCTAGTGGCCCGGACAGCGTTGCCTACAATGAGCAGTTCTTC	CASGPDSVAYNEQFF
TRBV14	TRBD2	-	TRBJ2-7	TGTGCCAGCAGCCAAGGACTAGCGGACTCCTACGAGCAGTACTTC	CASSQGLADSYEQYF
TRBV5-8	-	-	TRBJ1-5	TGTGCCAGCAGCTTGGGTCAGGGTAGCAATCAGCCCCAGCATTTT	CASSLGQGSNQPQHF
TRBV18	TRBD1	-	TRBJ1-2	TGTGCCAGCTCACCAGACGGGACAGGGGGTGGCTACACCTTC	CASSPDGTGGGYTF
TRBV5-1	TRBD2	-	TRBJ2-3	TGCGCCAGCAGCTTACTAGCGGGAGCCGCAGATACGCAGTATTTT	CASSLLAGAADTQYF
TRBV5-1	-	-	TRBJ2-5	TGCGCCAGCAGGAACCAAGAGACCCAGTACTTC	CASRNQETQYF
TRBV5-5	-	once	TRBJ1-5	TGTGCCAGCAGCCCTGCTTATAGCAATCAGCCCCAGCATTTT	CASSPAYSNQPQHF
TRBV4-3	-	-	TRBJ2-3	TGCGCCAGCAGCCAAGAAGTAGGGTCAGATACGCAGTATTTT	CASSQEVGSDTQYF
TRBV28	-	-	TRBJ2-5	TGTGCCAGCAGTTTATCGGGGTCCCAAGAGACCCAGTACTTC	CASSLSGSQETQYF
TRBV28	TRBD1	-	TRBJ1-3	TGTGCCAGCAGTTCCGACAGGGCCTCTGGAAACACCATATATTTT	CASSSDRASGNTIYF
TRBV7-9	-	-	TRBJ1-5	TGTGCCAGCAGTTCCGGGACACCAGGAGAGGTCAATCAGCCCCAGCATTTT	CASSSGTPGEVNQPQHF
TRBV28	TRBD1	-	TRBJ1-2	TGTGCCAGCAGTTCCCTTCGTGGGCAGGGGGCGAAAAACTATGGCTACACCTTC	CASSSLRGQGAKNYGYTF
TRBV2	-	-	TRBJ2-1	TGTGCCAGCAGTGACCTCGTCAGGGGTGGGGAGCAGTTCTTC	CASSDLVRGGEQFF
TRBV5-4	TRBD1	-	TRBJ2-7	TGTGCCAGCAGCTCGGCACCGGGACAGGGGAACGAGCAGTACTTC	CASSSAPGQGNEQYF
TRBV13	-	-	TRBJ2-5	TGTGCCAGCAGCTTAGGAGGTGGAGTCGTTGCGACCCAGTACTTC	CASSLGGGVVATQYF
TRBV9	-	-	TRBJ2-7	TGTGCCAGCAGCGTAGGGGGGACCGCAACCTACGAGCAGTACTTC	CASSVGGTATYEQYF
TRBV9	TRBD2	-	TRBJ2-2	TGTGCCAGCAGCGTGCTAGCGGGAGACACCGGGGAGCTGTTTTTT	CASSVLAGDTGELFF
TRBV2	TRBD1	once	TRBJ1-2	TGTGCCAGCAAGGGGTCCCTGACAGGGACTAACTATGGCTACACCTTC	CASKGSLTGTNYGYTF
TRBV5-5	TRBD1	-	TRBJ2-1	TGTGCCAGCAGCCTAGACAGGGGTAACCACAATGAGCAGTTCTTC	CASSLDRGNHNEQFF
TRBV7-2	TRBD1	-	TRBJ1-1	TGTGCCAGCAGCTTCCGGGACAGACGAAGTAACACTGAAGCTTTCTTT	CASSFRDRRSNTEAFF
TRBV7-9	-	-	TRBJ2-5	TGTGCCAGCAGCGAACGCCTGGGGTTCCAAGAGACCCAGTACTTC	CASSERLGFQETQYF
TRBV5-1	-	-	TRBJ2-3	TGCGCCAGCAGCTTAAGGGCTGCTAGCACAGATACGCAGTATTTT	CASSLRAASTDTQYF
TRBV5-6	TRBD2	-	TRBJ2-7	TGTGCCAGCAGCTTGATGGGTAGCGGGAATCTCCACGAGCAGTACTTC	CASSLMGSGNLHEQYF
TRBV5-1	-	-	TRBJ2-2	TGCGCCAGCAGCTTACCGGCGGGAAACACCGGGGAGCTGTTTTTT	CASSLPAGNTGELFF
TRBV5-4	-	-	TRBJ1-1	TGTGCCAGCAGCTTGGAGGGTCGGAATCCGAACACTGAAGCTTTCTTT	CASSLEGRNPNTEAFF
TRBV10-2	-	-	TRBJ2-7	TGCGCCAGCAGTGATTGGCGGTTGAGCTCCTACGAGCAGTACTTC	CASSDWRLSSYEQYF
TRBV9	-	-	TRBJ2-3	TGTGCCAGCAGCCCCTACATGCCCAACACAGATACGCAGTATTTT	CASSPYMPNTDTQYF
TRBV5-1	-	-	TRBJ2-5	TGCGCCAGCTACCGTCCTAGCGGAGGGGGGCAAGAGACCCAGTACTTC	CASYRPSGGGQETQYF
TRBV5-1	-	once	TRBJ2-1	TGCGCCAGCAGCTTGGCAGCCGTTAGGGTAAATGGGGAGCAGTTCTTC	CASSLAAVRVNGEQFF
TRBV28	-	-	TRBJ2-7	TGTGCCAGCGGGGCCCTCGAGCAGTACTTC	CASGALEQYF
TRBV18	-	-	TRBJ2-1	TGTGCCAGCTCACCCCGCGAAGGGATAAGCGAATACCAGAGCTCCTACAATGAGCAGTTCTTC	CASSPREGISEYQSSYNEQFF
TRBV6-6	-	-	TRBJ2-5	TGTGCCAGCAGTTTACGGGCAGGGCGAGGGGAGACCCAGTACTTC	CASSLRAGRGETQYF
TRBV10-1	-	-	TRBJ2-7	TGCGCCAGCAGTGAGTCCGTAGCCTCAGACGAGCAGTACTTC	CASSESVASDEQYF
TRBV2	-	-	TRBJ1-2	TGTGCCAGCAGCCAGACAGCATCTAACTATGGCTACACCTTC	CASSQTASNYGYTF